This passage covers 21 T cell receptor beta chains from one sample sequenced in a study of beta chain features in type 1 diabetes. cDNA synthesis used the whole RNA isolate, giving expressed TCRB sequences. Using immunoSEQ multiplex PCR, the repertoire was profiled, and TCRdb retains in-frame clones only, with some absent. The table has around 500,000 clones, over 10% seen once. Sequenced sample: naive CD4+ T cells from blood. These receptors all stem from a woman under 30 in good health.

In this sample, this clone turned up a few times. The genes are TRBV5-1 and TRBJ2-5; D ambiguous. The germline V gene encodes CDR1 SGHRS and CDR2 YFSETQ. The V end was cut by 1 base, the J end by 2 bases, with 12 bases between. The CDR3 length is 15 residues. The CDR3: CASSLRAFGQETQYF. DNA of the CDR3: TGCGCCAGCAGCTTGCGGGCCTTCGGGCAAGAGACCCAGTACTTC.

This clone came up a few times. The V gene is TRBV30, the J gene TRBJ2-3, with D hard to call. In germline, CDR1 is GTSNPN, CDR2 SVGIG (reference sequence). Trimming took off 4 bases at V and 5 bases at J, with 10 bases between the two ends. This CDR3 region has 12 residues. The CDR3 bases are TGTGCCTGGACTGGGGTAGTAGATACGCAGTATTTT. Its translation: CAWTGVVDTQYF.

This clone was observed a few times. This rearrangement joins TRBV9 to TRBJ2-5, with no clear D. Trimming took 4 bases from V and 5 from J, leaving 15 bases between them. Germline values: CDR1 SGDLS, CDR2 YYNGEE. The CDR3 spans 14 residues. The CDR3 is CASSPDAGWETQYF. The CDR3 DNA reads TGTGCCAGCAGCCCTGACGCAGGATGGGAGACCCAGTACTTC.

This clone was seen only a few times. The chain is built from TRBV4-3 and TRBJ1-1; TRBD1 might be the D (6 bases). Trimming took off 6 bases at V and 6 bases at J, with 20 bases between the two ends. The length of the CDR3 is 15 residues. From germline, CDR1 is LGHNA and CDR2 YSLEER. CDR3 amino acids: CASRDPGQDPPEAFF. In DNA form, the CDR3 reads TGCGCCAGCAGAGATCCGGGACAAGATCCCCCTGAAGCTTTCTTT.

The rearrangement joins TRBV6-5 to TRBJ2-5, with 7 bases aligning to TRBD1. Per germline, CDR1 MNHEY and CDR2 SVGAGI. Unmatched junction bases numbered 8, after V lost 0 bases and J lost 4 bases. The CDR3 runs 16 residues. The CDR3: CASSYSLGSGGETQYF. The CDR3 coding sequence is TGTGCCAGCAGTTACTCCTTGGGGTCAGGGGGAGAGACCCAGTACTTC.

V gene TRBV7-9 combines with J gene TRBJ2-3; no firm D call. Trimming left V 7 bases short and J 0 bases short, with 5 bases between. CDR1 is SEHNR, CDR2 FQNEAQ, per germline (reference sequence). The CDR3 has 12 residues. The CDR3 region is CASTPSTDTQYF. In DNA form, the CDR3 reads TGTGCCAGCACCCCTAGCACAGATACGCAGTATTTT.

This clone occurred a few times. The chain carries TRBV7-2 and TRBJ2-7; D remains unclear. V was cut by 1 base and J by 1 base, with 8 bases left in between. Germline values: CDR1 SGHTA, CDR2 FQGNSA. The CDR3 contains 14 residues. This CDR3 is CASSLGPESYEQYV. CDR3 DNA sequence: TGTGCCAGCAGCTTAGGGCCTGAATCCTACGAGCAGTACGTC.

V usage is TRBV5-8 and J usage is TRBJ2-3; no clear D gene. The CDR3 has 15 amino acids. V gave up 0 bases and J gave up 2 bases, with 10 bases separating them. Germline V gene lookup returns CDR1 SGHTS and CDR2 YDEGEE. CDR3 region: CASSLVDWSTDTQYF. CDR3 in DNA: TGTGCCAGCAGCTTGGTCGATTGGTCCACAGATACGCAGTATTTT.

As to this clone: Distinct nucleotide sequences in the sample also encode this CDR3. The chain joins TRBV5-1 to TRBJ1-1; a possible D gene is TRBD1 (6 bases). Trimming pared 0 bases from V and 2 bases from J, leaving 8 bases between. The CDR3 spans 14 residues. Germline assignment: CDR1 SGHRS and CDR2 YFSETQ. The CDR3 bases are TGCGCCAGCAGCTTGGTCAGGGGAAACACTGAAGCTTTCTTT. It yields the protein CASSLVRGNTEAFF.

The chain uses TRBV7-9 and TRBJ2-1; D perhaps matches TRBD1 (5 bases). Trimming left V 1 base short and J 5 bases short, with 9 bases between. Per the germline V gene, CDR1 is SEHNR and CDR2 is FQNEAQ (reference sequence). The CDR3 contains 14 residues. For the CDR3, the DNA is TGTGCCAGCAGCTTAGGAAGGGGCCACAATGAGCAGTTCTTC. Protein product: CASSLGRGHNEQFF.

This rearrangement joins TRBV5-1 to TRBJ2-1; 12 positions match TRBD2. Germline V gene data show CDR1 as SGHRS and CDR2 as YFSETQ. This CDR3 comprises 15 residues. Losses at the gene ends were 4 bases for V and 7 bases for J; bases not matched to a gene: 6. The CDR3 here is CASSLTSGRGNEQFF. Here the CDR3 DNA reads TGCGCCAGCAGCCTGACTAGCGGGAGAGGTAATGAGCAGTTCTTC.

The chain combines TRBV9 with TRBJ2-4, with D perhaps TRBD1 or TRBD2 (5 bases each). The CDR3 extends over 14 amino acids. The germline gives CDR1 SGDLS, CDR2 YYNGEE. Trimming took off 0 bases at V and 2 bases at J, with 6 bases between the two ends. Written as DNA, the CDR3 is TGTGCCAGCAGCGTAGGGGGACCCAAAAACATTCAGTACTTC. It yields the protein CASSVGGPKNIQYF.

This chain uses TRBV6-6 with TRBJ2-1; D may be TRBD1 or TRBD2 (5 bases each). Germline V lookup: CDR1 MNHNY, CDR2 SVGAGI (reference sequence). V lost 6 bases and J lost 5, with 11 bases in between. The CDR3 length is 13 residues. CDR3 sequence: CASSPGTNNEQFF. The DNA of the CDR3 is TGTGCCAGCAGCCCCGGGACCAACAATGAGCAGTTCTTC.

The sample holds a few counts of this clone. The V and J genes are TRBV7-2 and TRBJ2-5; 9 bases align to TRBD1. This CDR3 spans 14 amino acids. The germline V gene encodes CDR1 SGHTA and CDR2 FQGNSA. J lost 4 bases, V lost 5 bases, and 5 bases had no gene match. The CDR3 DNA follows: TGTGCCAGCAGCCGATCGGGACAGGGAGAGACCCAGTACTTC. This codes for CASSRSGQGETQYF.

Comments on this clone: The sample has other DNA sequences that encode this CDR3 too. The CDR3 loop reads CASSLGMNTEAFF. The DNA of the CDR3 is TGTGCCAGCAGCTTAGGAATGAACACTGAAGCTTTCTTT. V gene TRBV7-9 combines with J gene TRBJ1-1; D unclear. Germline V gene lookup returns CDR1 SEHNR and CDR2 FQNEAQ (reference sequence). The CDR3 is 13 residues long. Trimming shortened V by 1 base and J by 0 bases, and 3 bases separated the two germline ends.

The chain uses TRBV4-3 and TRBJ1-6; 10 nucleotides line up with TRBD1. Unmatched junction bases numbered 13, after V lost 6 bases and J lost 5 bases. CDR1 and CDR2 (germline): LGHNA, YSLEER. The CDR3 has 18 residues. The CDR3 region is CASRRGSGQGRNNSPLHF. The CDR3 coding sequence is TGCGCCAGCAGAAGAGGATCGGGACAGGGGAGGAATAATTCACCCCTCCACTTT.

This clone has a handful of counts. The DNA for the CDR3 is TGTGCCAGCAGCTCACAAAGAGGTGGGACTAGCGGGTACGATGGCATTCAGTACTTC. Protein sequence: CASSSQRGGTSGYDGIQYF. V and J are TRBV7-2 and TRBJ2-4, with 12 bases fitting TRBD2. Germline lookup yields CDR1 SGHTA and CDR2 FQGNSA. The CDR3 totals 19 residues. J lost 9 bases, V lost 4 bases, and 19 bases had no gene match.

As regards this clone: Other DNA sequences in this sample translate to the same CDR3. Written as DNA, the CDR3 is TGTGCCAGCAGCTTGGGTGGGAATGAGCAGTTCTTC. Protein product: CASSLGGNEQFF. This chain joins TRBV5-6 and TRBJ2-1; the D is unclear. This CDR3 is built from 12 residues. Germline V gene data show CDR1 as SGHDT and CDR2 as YYEEEE. V was pared by 0 bases and J by 7 bases, with 5 bases between.

The CDR3 sequence is CSARETGELFF. The CDR3 DNA reads TGCAGCGCCAGGGAAACCGGGGAGCTGTTTTTT. The chain couples TRBV29-1 to TRBJ2-2, with a weak D call TRBD1 (5 bases). Looked up from germline, CDR1 is SQVTM and CDR2 is ANQGSEA. V dropped 7 bases and J dropped 5 bases, with 8 bases sitting between them. The CDR3 is 11 residues long.

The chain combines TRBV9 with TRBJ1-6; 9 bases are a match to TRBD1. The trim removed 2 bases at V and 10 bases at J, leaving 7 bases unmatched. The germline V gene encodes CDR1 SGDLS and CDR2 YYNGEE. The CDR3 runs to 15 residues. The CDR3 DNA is TGTGCCAGCAGCGTGGCACAGGGGGCTGGATCACCCCTCCACTTT. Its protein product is CASSVAQGAGSPLHF. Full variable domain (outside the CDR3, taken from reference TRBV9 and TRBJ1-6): DSGVTQTPKHLITATGQRVTLRCSPRSGDLSVYWYQQSLDQGLQFLIQYYNGEERAKGNILERFSAQQFPDLHSELNLSSLELGDSALYFCASSVAQGAGSPLHFGNGTRLTVT.

The CDR3 here is CASSGRNQPQHF. CDR3 sequence (DNA): TGTGCCAGCAGTGGTAGAAATCAGCCCCAGCATTTT. V usage is TRBV2 and J usage is TRBJ1-5; D is uncertain. Trimming took off 4 bases at V and 4 bases at J, with 5 bases between the two ends. The CDR3 sequence is 12 residues long. Germline CDR1 and CDR2: SNHLY and FYNNEI.